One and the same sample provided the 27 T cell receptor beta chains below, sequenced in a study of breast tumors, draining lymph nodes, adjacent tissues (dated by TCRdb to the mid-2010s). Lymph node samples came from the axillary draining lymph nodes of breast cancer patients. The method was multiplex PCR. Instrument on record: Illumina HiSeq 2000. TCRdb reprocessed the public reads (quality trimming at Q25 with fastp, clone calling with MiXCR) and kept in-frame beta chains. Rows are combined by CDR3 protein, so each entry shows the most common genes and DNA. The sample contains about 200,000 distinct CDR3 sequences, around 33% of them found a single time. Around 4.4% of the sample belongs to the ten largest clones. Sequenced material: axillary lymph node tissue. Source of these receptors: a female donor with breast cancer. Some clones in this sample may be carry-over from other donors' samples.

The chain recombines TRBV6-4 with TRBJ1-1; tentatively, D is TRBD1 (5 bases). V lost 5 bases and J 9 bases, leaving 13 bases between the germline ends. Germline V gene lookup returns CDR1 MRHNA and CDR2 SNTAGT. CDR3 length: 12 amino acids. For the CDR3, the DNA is TGTGCCAGCAGTTCCTGGGCAGGGAAAGCTTTCTTT. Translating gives CASSSWAGKAFF.

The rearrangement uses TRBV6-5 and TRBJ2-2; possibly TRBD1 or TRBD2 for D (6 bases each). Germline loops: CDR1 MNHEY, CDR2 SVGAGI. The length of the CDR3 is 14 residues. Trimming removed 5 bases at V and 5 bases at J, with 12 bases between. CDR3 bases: TGTGCCAGCAGTCCCCGGGGGCGAACCGGGGAGCTGTTTTTT. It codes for CASSPRGRTGELFF.

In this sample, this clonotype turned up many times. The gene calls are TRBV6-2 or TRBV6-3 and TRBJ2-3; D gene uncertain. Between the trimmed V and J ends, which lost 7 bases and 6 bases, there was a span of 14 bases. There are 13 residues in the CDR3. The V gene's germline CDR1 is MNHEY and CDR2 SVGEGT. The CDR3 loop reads CASIKSRADTQYF. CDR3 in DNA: TGTGCCAGCATCAAATCCCGTGCGGATACGCAGTATTTT.

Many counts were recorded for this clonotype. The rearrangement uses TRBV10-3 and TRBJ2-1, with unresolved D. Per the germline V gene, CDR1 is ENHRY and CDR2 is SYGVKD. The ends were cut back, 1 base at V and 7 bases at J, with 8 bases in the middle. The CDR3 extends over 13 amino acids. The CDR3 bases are TGTGCCATCAGTGAGTTTAATGGGAATGAGCAGTTCTTC. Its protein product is CAISEFNGNEQFF.

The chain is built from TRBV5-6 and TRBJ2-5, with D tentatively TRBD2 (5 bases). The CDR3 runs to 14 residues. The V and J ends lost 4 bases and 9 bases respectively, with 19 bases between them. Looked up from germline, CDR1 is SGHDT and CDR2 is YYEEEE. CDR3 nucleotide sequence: TGTGCCAGCAGCACAGACGGAGCCCCGAGGGCCCAGTACTTC. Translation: CASSTDGAPRAQYF.

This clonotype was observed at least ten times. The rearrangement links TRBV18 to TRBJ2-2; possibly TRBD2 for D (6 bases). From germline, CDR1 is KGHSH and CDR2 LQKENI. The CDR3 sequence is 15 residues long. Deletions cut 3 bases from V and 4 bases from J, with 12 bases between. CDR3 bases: TGTGCCAGCTCACCTTTCGGGACTCGCACCGGGGAGCTGTTTTTT. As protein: CASSPFGTRTGELFF.

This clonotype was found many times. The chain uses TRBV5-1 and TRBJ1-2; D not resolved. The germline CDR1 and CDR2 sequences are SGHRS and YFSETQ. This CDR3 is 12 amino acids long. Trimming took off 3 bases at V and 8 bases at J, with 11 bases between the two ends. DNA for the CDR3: TGCGCCAGCAGCTCCAAAAGTGGCGGCTACACCTTC. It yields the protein CASSSKSGGYTF. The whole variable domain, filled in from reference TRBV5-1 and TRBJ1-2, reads KAGVTQTPRYLIKTRGQQVTLSCSPISGHRSVSWYQQTPGQGLQFLFEYFSETQRNKGNFPGRFSGRQFSNSRSEMNVSTLELGDSALYLCASSSKSGGYTFGSGTRLTVV.

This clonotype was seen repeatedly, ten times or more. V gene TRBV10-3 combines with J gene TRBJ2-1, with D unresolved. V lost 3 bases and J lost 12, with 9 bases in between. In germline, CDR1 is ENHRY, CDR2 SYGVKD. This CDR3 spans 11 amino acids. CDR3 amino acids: CAISDGSRQFF. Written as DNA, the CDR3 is TGTGCCATCAGTGACGGAAGCCGGCAGTTCTTC.

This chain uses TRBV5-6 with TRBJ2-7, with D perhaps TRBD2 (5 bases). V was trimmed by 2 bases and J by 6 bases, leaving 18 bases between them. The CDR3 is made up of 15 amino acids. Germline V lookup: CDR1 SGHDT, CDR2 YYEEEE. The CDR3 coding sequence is TGTGCCAGCAGCTTTGGAGGACCCTACACCTGCGAGCAGTACTTC. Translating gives CASSFGGPYTCEQYF.

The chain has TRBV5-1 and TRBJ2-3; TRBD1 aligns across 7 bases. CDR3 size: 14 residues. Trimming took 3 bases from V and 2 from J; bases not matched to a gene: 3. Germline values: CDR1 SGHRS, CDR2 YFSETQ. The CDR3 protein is CASSSGGDTDTQYF. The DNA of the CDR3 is TGCGCCAGCAGCTCAGGGGGAGACACAGATACGCAGTATTTT.

The CDR3 region is CASSLGWLAGSYVNEQFF. As DNA, the CDR3 is TGTGCCAGCAGCTTAGGATGGCTAGCGGGATCCTACGTCAATGAGCAGTTCTTC. This rearrangement joins TRBV7-2 to TRBJ2-1; 9 bases line up with TRBD2. The CDR3 sequence is 18 residues long. CDR1 SGHTA and CDR2 FQGNSA come from the germline V gene. J was trimmed by 6 bases and V by 1 base; bases with no gene match: 13. Filled out from reference TRBV7-2 and TRBJ2-1, the complete variable domain reads GAGVSQSPSNKVTEKGKDVELRCDPISGHTALYWYRQSLGQGLEFLIYFQGNSAPDKSGLPSDRFSAERTGGSVSTLTIQRTQQEDSAVYLCASSLGWLAGSYVNEQFFGPGTRLTVL.

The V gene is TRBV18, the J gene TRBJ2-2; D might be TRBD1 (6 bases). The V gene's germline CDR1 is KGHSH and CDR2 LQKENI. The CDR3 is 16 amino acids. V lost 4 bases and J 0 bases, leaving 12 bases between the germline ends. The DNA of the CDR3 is TGTGCCAGCTCACTCTGGACAGCCTCGAACACCGGGGAGCTGTTTTTT. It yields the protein CASSLWTASNTGELFF.

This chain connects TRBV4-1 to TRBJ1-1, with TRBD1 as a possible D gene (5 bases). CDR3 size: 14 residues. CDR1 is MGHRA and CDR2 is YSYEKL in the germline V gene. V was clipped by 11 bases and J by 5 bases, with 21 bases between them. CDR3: CAAGAGRAGTEAFF. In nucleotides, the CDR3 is TGCGCCGCCGGGGCGGGCAGGGCGGGGACTGAAGCTTTCTTT.

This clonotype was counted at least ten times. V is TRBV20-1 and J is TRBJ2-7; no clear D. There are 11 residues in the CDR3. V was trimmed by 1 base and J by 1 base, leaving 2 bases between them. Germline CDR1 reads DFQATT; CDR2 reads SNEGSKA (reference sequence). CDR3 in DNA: TGCAGTGCTAGAGGTTCCTACGAGCAGTACTTC. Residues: CSARGSYEQYF.

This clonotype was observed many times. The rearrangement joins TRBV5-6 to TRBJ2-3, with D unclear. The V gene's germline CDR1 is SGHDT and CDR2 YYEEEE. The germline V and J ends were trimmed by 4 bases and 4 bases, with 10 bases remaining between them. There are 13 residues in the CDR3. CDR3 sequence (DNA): TGTGCCAGCAGCCTAGGGATGGCAGATACGCAGTATTTT. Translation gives CASSLGMADTQYF.

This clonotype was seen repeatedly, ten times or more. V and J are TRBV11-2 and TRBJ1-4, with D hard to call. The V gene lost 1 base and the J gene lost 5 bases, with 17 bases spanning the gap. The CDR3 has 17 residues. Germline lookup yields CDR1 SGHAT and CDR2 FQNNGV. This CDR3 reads CASSLGVGGPGNEKLFF. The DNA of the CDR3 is TGTGCCAGCAGCTTAGGGGTAGGAGGGCCGGGGAATGAAAAACTGTTTTTT.

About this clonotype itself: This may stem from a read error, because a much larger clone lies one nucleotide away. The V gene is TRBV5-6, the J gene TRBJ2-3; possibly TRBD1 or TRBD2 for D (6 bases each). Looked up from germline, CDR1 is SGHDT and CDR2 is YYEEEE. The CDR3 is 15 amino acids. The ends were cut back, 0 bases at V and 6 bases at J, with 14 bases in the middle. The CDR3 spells CASSLAGGMLDTQYF. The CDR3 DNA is TGTGCCAGCAGCTTGGCCGGGGGCATGTTGGATACGCAGTATTTT.

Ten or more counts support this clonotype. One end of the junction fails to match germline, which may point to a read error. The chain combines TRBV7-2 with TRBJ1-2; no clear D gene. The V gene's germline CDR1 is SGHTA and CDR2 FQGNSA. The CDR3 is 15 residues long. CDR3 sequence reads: CASSLVYGENYGYPF. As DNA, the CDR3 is TGTGCCAGCAGCTTAGTGTACGGAGAAAACTATGGCTACCCCTTC. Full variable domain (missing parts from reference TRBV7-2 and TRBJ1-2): GAGVSQSPSNKVTEKGKDVELRCDPISGHTALYWYRQSLGQGLEFLIYFQGNSAPDKSGLPSDRFSAERTGGSVSTLTIQRTQQEDSAVYLCASSLVYGENYGYPFGSGTRLTVV.

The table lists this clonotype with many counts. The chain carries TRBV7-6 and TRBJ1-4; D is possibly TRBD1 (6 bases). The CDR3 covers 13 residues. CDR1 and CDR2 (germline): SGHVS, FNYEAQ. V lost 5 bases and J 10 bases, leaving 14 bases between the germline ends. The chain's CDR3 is CASSEDQGTKLFF. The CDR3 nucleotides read TGTGCCAGCAGCGAAGACCAGGGGACAAAACTGTTTTTT.

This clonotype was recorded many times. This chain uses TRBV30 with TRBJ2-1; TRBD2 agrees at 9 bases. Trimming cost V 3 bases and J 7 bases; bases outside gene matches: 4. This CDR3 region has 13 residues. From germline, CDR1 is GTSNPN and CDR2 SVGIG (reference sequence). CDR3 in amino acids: CAWSPGLANEQFF. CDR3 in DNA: TGTGCCTGGAGCCCGGGACTAGCAAATGAGCAGTTCTTC.

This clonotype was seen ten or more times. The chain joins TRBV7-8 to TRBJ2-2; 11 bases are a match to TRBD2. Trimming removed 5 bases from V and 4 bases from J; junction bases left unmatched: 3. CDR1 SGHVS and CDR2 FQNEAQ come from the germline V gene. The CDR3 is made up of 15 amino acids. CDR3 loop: CASSKTSGTTGELFF. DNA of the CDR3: TGTGCCAGCAGCAAGACTAGCGGGACCACCGGGGAGCTGTTTTTT.

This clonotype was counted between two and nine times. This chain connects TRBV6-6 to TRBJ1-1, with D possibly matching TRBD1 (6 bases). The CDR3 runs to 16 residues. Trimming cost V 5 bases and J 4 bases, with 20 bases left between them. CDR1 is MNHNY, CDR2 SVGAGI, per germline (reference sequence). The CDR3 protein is CASSHGGRGTATEAFF. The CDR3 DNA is TGTGCCAGCAGTCACGGCGGCAGGGGAACGGCCACTGAAGCTTTCTTT.

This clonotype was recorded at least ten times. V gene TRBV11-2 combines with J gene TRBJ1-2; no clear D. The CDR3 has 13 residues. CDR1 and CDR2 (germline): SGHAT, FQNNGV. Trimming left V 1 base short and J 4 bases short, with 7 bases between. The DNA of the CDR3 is TGTGCCAGCAGCTTAGGAGATTTCTATGGCTACACCTTC. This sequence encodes CASSLGDFYGYTF. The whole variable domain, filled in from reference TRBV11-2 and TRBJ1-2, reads EAGVAQSPRYKIIEKRQSVAFWCNPISGHATLYWYQQILGQGPKLLIQFQNNGVVDDSQLPKDRFSAERLKGVDSTLKIQPAKLEDSAVYLCASSLGDFYGYTFGSGTRLTVV.

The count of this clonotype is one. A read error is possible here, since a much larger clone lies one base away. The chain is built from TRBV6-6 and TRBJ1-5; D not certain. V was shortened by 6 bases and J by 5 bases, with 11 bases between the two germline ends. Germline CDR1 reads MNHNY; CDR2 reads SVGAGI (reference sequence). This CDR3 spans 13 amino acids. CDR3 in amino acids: CASRMTLDQPQHF. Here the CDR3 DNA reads TGTGCCAGCAGAATGACACTCGATCAGCCCCAGCATTTT.

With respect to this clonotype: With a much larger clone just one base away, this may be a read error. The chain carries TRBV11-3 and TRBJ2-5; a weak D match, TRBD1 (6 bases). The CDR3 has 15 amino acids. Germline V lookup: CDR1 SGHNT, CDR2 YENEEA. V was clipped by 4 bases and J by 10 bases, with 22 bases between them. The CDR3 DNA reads TGTGCCAGCAGCTCGGGGCCCCCGTCCAAGGGGGTCCAGTACTTC. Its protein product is CASSSGPPSKGVQYF.

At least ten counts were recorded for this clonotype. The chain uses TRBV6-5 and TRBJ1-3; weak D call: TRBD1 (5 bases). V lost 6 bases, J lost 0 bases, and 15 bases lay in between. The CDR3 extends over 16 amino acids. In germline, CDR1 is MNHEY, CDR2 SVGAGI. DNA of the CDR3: TGTGCCAGCAGGATGACAGCTTCTCCCTCTGGAAACACCATATATTTT. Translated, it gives CASRMTASPSGNTIYF.

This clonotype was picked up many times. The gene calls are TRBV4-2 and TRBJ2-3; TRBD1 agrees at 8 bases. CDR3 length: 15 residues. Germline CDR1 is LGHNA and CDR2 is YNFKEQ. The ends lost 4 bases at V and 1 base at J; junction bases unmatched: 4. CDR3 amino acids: CASSPQGDGTDTQYF. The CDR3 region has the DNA TGTGCCAGCAGCCCACAGGGGGATGGCACAGATACGCAGTATTTT.